This T cell receptor (beta chain) is from a study of T cells in Graves' hyperthyroidism and ophthalmopathy. What was amplified from RNA transcripts were TCR beta CDR3 regions. HTBI primers were used for first-round RT-PCR of the TCR CDR3. TCRdb fed the multiplex PCR reads into MiXCR, producing one record per CDR3 protein. The repertoire holds 650,000 to 750,000 distinct CDR3 sequences, about 14% seen once, with about 9.4% in the top ten. V lost 5 bases, J lost 3 bases, and 8 bases stayed unmatched. This CDR3 comprises 15 residues. Germline V lookup: CDR1 MDHEN, CDR2 SYDVKM. This clonotype was recorded at least ten times. About 9.4 ml fresh peripheral blood yielded the PBMCs.

The chain has TRBV28 and TRBJ2-3; 7 bases agree with TRBD2. Sequenced sample: blood. This sequence was found in a woman in her late teens or twenties with Graves' hyperthyroidism. The CDR3 loop reads CASSPRGGPTDTQYF. For the CDR3, the DNA is TGTGCCAGCAGTCCCCGGGGAGGGCCAACAGATACGCAGTATTTT.